The source of this T cell receptor (beta chain) is a study of technical replicates of blood from several donors. Trimming removed 4 bases at V and 5 bases at J, with 8 bases between. CDR1 and CDR2 from the germline V gene are GTSNPN and SVGIG (reference sequence). The CDR3 totals 11 residues. The repertoire was sequenced with immunoSEQ multiplex PCR; TCRdb's copy has only in-frame clones and lacks some. This sample has under 70,000 clones, with approximately 89% found just once. The rearrangement uses TRBV30 and TRBJ1-2; the D gene is possibly TRBD1 (6 bases). The clonotype comes from a human donor in good health. Some clones in this sample may be carry-over from other donors' samples. Specimen: PBMCs. The CDR3 nucleotides read TGTGCCTGGACACAGGGTTATGGCTACACCTTC. This translates into CAWTQGYGYTF. The whole variable domain, remainder taken from reference TRBV30 and TRBJ1-2, is SQTIHQWPATLVQPVGSPLSLECTVEGTSNPNLYWYRQAAGRGLQLLFYSVGIGQISSEVPQNLSASRPQDRQFILSSKKLLLSDSGFYLCAWTQGYGYTFGSGTRLTVV.